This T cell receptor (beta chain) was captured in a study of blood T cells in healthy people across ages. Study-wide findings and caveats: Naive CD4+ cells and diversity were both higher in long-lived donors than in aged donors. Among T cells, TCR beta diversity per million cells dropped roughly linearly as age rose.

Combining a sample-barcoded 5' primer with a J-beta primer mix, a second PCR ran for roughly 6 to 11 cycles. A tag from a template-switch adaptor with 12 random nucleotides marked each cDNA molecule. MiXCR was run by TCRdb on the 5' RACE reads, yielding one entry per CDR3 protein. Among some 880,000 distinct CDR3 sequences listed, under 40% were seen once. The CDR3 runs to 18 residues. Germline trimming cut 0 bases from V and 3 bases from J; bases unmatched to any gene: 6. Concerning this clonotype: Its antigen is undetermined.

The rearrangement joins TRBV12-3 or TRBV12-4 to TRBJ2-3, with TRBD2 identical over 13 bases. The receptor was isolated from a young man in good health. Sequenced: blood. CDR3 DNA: TGTGCCAGCAGTTTAGCGCAAGGACTAGCGGGAGAGACAGATACGCAGTATTTT. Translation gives CASSLAQGLAGETDTQYF.